This TCR beta chain came from a study of blood T cell repertoires in COVID-19. Looked up from germline, CDR1 is LGHDT and CDR2 is YNNKEL (reference sequence). This CDR3 has 13 amino acids. Trimming shortened V by 9 bases and J by 2 bases, and 13 bases separated the two germline ends. Produced via immunoSEQ multiplex PCR; TCRdb's table is partial and in-frame only. Here the sample spans over 200,000 clones, around 75% being singletons. J is TRBJ1-1 and V is TRBV3-1 (or the pseudogene TRBV3-2), with unresolved D. This sequence originates from a human donor in a cohort sampled during active COVID-19. Sample: peripheral blood. CDR3 sequence (DNA): TGTGCCAGTAGTGGAGATTATAACACTGAAGCTTTCTTT. Amino acid sequence: CASSGDYNTEAFF.